One sample yielded the 29 T cell receptor beta chains listed below, sequenced in a study of the immune and genomic landscape of osteosarcoma. The repertoire was sequenced with immunoSEQ multiplex PCR; TCRdb's copy has only in-frame clones and lacks some. Here the sample spans about 470 clones, about 72% being singletons. Sequencing used metastatic tumor tissue from the lung. These TCRs come from a young man with osteosarcoma.

A single count supports this clone. V is TRBV27 and J is TRBJ2-1; no clear D. This CDR3 contains 11 residues. The V gene lost 6 bases and the J gene lost 4 bases, with 4 bases spanning the gap. CDR1 is MNHEY and CDR2 is SMNVEV in the germline V gene (reference sequence). The CDR3 loop is CASRQYNEQFF. As DNA, the CDR3 is TGTGCCAGCAGACAATACAATGAGCAGTTCTTC.

The chain recombines TRBV28 with TRBJ2-7; 11 bases fit TRBD2. Germline values: CDR1 MDHEN, CDR2 SYDVKM. J gave up 4 bases and V 9 bases, and 8 bases lay outside the gene matches. This CDR3 is 14 amino acids long. The CDR3 protein is CASQGTSGGYEQYV. CDR3 in DNA: TGTGCCAGTCAGGGCACTAGCGGGGGATACGAGCAGTACGTC.

This clone was found once. The chain is built from TRBV5-4 and TRBJ2-3; maybe TRBD2 (5 bases). CDR3 length equals 13 residues. V was trimmed by 5 bases and J by 5 bases, leaving 12 bases between them. Germline V gene lookup returns CDR1 SGHNT and CDR2 YYREEE (reference sequence). The CDR3 coding sequence is TGTGCCAGCAGGGACTCGTGGGAAGATACGCAGTATTTT. Its translation is CASRDSWEDTQYF.

Regarding this clone: Other DNA variants within this sample encode the same CDR3. The chain links TRBV28 to TRBJ1-5; 9 nucleotides agree with TRBD1. CDR3 size: 17 residues. J was trimmed by 7 bases and V by 4 bases; bases with no gene match: 14. The V gene's germline CDR1 is MDHEN and CDR2 SYDVKM. The CDR3: CASSSRQIQGAGQPQHF. The CDR3 bases are TGTGCCAGCAGTTCCCGTCAAATACAGGGGGCTGGGCAGCCCCAGCATTTT.

V gene TRBV30 combines with J gene TRBJ2-1; TRBD1 is a possible D gene (5 bases). The V end was cut by 2 bases, the J end by 4 bases, with 12 bases between. Germline values: CDR1 GTSNPN, CDR2 SVGIG (reference sequence). The CDR3 extends over 14 amino acids. The CDR3 DNA is TGTGCCTGGAGTAGAAAGGGGAAATACAATGAGCAGTTCTTC. Its protein is CAWSRKGKYNEQFF.

The chain employs TRBV5-1 and TRBJ1-1; D is unresolved. The germline gives CDR1 SGHRS, CDR2 YFSETQ. The CDR3 covers 14 residues. Deletions cut 3 bases from V and 3 bases from J, with 12 bases between. Here the CDR3 reads CASSYTGGYTEAFF. Written as DNA, the CDR3 is TGCGCCAGCAGCTACACTGGAGGATACACTGAAGCTTTCTTT.

A few counts support this clone. J is TRBJ2-7 and V is TRBV7-9; 14 positions agree with TRBD2. Trimming removed 7 bases from V and 2 bases from J; junction bases left unmatched: 10. The CDR3 runs to 17 residues. The germline gives CDR1 SEHNR, CDR2 FQNEAQ (reference sequence). This CDR3 reads CASNDGGLAGGAYEQYF. The CDR3 region has the DNA TGTGCCAGCAACGACGGCGGACTAGCGGGGGGCGCCTACGAGCAGTACTTC. Variable domain in full (rest from reference TRBV7-9 and TRBJ2-7): DTGVSQNPRHKITKRGQNVTFRCDPISEHNRLYWYRQTLGQGPEFLTYFQNEAQLEKSRLLSDRFSAERPKGSFSTLEIQRTEQGDSAMYLCASNDGGLAGGAYEQYFGPGTRLTVT.

This sequence joins TRBV5-6 and TRBJ2-7, with a weak D call TRBD1 (5 bases). The CDR3 loop spans 14 amino acids. Germline values: CDR1 SGHDT, CDR2 YYEEEE. V lost 0 bases, J lost 3 bases, and 10 bases lay in between. As DNA, the CDR3 is TGTGCCAGCAGCTTGGACAGGCGCTACTACGAGCAGTACGTC. Encoded protein: CASSLDRRYYEQYV.

This clone has only a few counts. V and J are TRBV14 and TRBJ1-5; D may be TRBD1 (5 bases). V was clipped by 4 bases and J by 6 bases, with 10 bases between them. Germline V gene sequence: CDR1 SGHDN, CDR2 FVKESK. The CDR3 runs 13 residues. The CDR3 DNA reads TGTGCCAGCAGCCCAGGGTCGAGTCAGCCCCAGCATTTT. Residues: CASSPGSSQPQHF.

V usage is TRBV19 and J usage is TRBJ2-2; D might be TRBD1 or TRBD2, each matching 5 bases. Trimming shortened V by 8 bases and J by 5 bases, and 15 bases separated the two germline ends. From germline, CDR1 is LNHDA and CDR2 SQIVND (reference sequence). This CDR3 is 14 amino acids long. The CDR3 is CASAPGAGTGELFF. DNA for the CDR3: TGTGCCAGTGCCCCCGGGGCCGGGACCGGGGAGCTGTTTTTT.

V usage is TRBV7-2 and J usage is TRBJ2-1, with a tentative D call TRBD2 (6 bases). The germline V gene has CDR1 SGHTA and CDR2 FQGNSA. Trimming left V 4 bases short and J 12 bases short, with 22 bases between. The CDR3 has 15 amino acids. The CDR3: CASSSGRFGLATQFF. CDR3 bases: TGTGCCAGCAGCTCAGGGCGGTTTGGGCTAGCGACGCAGTTCTTC.

This clone was observed a handful of times. The chain recombines TRBV21-1 with TRBJ1-2. TRBV21-1 is an annotated pseudogene. CDR3 length: 16 residues. CDR3 in DNA: TGTGCCAGCAGCACTGGGGTATACAGAAAGACCTATGGCTACACCTTC. It encodes CASSTGVYRKTYGYTF.

The rearrangement joins TRBV5-6 to TRBJ2-7; TRBD1 matches 9 bases. Germline CDR1 and CDR2: SGHDT and YYEEEE. The CDR3 covers 15 residues. The junction had 8 bases not matched to a gene; V was cut back by 2 bases and J by 5 bases. Written as DNA, the CDR3 is TGTGCCAGCAGCTTTCCGGGACAGGGTCGCGACGAGCAGTACGTC. It encodes CASSFPGQGRDEQYV.

This sequence joins TRBV19 and TRBJ1-5; tentative D call: TRBD1 (5 bases). Trimming removed 10 bases at V and 4 bases at J, with 14 bases between. The CDR3 length is 13 residues. The germline V gene encodes CDR1 LNHDA and CDR2 SQIVND (reference sequence). The CDR3 is CATNPGRNQPQHF. The CDR3 DNA is TGTGCCACCAACCCGGGGCGGAATCAGCCCCAGCATTTT.

This clone was picked up a small number of times. The chain joins TRBV11-2 to TRBJ2-7; D is perhaps TRBD2 (5 bases). Germline assignment: CDR1 SGHAT and CDR2 FQNNGV. The CDR3 contains 14 residues. V was trimmed by 2 bases and J by 6 bases, leaving 14 bases between them. CDR3 in DNA: TGTGCCAGCAGCTTATCCAGGAGGATGGGCGAGCAGTACTTC. This sequence encodes CASSLSRRMGEQYF.

V is TRBV18 and J is TRBJ2-1; TRBD2 matches at 10 bases. This CDR3 is 14 amino acids long. Germline V gives CDR1 KGHSH, CDR2 LQKENI. J lost 5 bases, V lost 9 bases, and 7 bases had no gene match. The CDR3 spells CASSGTSVDNEQFF. CDR3 DNA sequence: TGTGCCAGTTCGGGGACTAGCGTAGACAATGAGCAGTTCTTC.

The chain's CDR3 is CASSVSWAPGTEAFF. The CDR3 coding sequence is TGTGCCAGCAGCGTAAGTTGGGCCCCGGGGACTGAAGCTTTCTTT. The J gene is TRBJ1-1, the V gene TRBV9; D uncertain. Germline V gene lookup returns CDR1 SGDLS and CDR2 YYNGEE. This CDR3 comprises 15 residues. V lost 1 base to trimming and J lost 5 bases, with 15 bases between them.

J is TRBJ1-2 and V is TRBV30; D is uncertain. Germline CDR1 and CDR2: GTSNPN and SVGIG (reference sequence). This CDR3 contains 14 residues. The germline V and J ends were trimmed by 0 bases and 4 bases, with 12 bases remaining between them. CDR3 loop: CAWSVSNAGYGYTF. The CDR3 DNA follows: TGTGCCTGGAGTGTATCAAATGCAGGCTATGGCTACACCTTC.

The CDR3 sequence is CASSLGGGIGNQPQHF. CDR3 nucleotide sequence: TGTGCCAGCAGTTTAGGGGGGGGAATCGGCAATCAGCCCCAGCATTTT. The chain uses TRBV27 and TRBJ1-5, with D perhaps TRBD1 (5 bases). Between the trimmed V and J ends, which lost 2 bases and 2 bases, there was a span of 13 bases. This CDR3 is built from 16 residues. Per the germline V gene, CDR1 is MNHEY and CDR2 is SMNVEV (reference sequence).

The chain has TRBV2 and TRBJ2-5; 7 positions match TRBD1. The V and J ends lost 6 bases and 4 bases, in that order; junction bases with no gene match: 8. Germline CDR1 reads SNHLY; CDR2 reads FYNNEI. The CDR3 sequence is 14 residues long. CDR3: CASRGQGDGETQYF. The CDR3, as DNA: TGTGCCAGCAGAGGCCAGGGGGACGGAGAGACCCAGTACTTC.

Here the CDR3 reads CASRRGGTAYNEQFF. The CDR3 nucleotides are TGTGCCAGCAGGAGGGGTGGGACAGCCTACAATGAGCAGTTCTTC. This chain joins TRBV2 and TRBJ2-1, with TRBD1 identical over 7 bases. The CDR3 is 15 amino acids. Germline CDR1 is SNHLY and CDR2 is FYNNEI. The trim removed 6 bases at V and 2 bases at J, leaving 7 bases unmatched.

V is TRBV2 and J is TRBJ2-7, with 11 bases matching TRBD2. The ends lost 6 bases at V and 3 bases at J; junction bases unmatched: 13. CDR1 is SNHLY, CDR2 FYNNEI, per germline. This CDR3 contains 17 residues. Here the CDR3 reads CASSPGTSGPLHYEQYV. The CDR3 DNA follows: TGTGCCAGCAGCCCCGGGACTAGCGGTCCCTTGCACTACGAGCAGTACGTC.

This chain links TRBV15 with TRBJ1-5; D remains unclear. The CDR3 extends over 12 amino acids. Trimming shortened V by 3 bases and J by 4 bases, and 4 bases separated the two germline ends. The V gene's germline CDR1 is LNHNV and CDR2 YYDKDF (reference sequence). For the CDR3, the DNA is TGTGCCACCAGCAGTACTAATCAGCCCCAGCATTTT. Amino acids: CATSSTNQPQHF.

This rearrangement joins TRBV6-1 to TRBJ2-3; D remains unclear. Germline loops: CDR1 MNHNS, CDR2 SASEGT. V was shortened by 6 bases and J by 2 bases, with 12 bases between the two germline ends. The CDR3 runs to 14 residues. This chain's CDR3 is CASRWTKHTDTQYF. The CDR3 nucleotides are TGTGCCAGCAGGTGGACCAAACACACAGATACGCAGTATTTT.

The chain recombines TRBV7-8 with TRBJ2-1, with 9 bases that match TRBD2. V was pared by 8 bases and J by 4 bases, with 3 bases of the junction left unmatched. The CDR3 is 13 amino acids. The germline V gene encodes CDR1 SGHVS and CDR2 FQNEAQ. The CDR3 loop reads CASRGLAYNEQFF. The CDR3 DNA follows: TGTGCCAGCCGTGGACTAGCGTACAATGAGCAGTTCTTC.

The V call is TRBV28, the J call TRBJ1-2, with TRBD1 as a possible D gene (5 bases). V lost 5 bases and J 8 bases, leaving 12 bases between the germline ends. Per germline, CDR1 MDHEN and CDR2 SYDVKM. This CDR3 has 12 amino acids. The CDR3 region has the DNA TGTGCCAGCAGTCCCAGGGCGTTCGGCTACACCTTC. It specifies CASSPRAFGYTF.

This chain uses TRBV7-2 with TRBJ2-3; D might be TRBD1 (6 bases). The germline V gene encodes CDR1 SGHTA and CDR2 FQGNSA. CDR3 length equals 14 residues. The V gene lost 5 bases and the J gene lost 1 base, with 10 bases spanning the gap. CDR3 sequence reads: CASSPTGRTDTQYF. The CDR3 DNA follows: TGTGCCAGCAGCCCAACAGGGCGCACAGATACGCAGTATTTT.

A few counts support this clone. V usage is TRBV10-3 and J usage is TRBJ1-1; D is unclear. Trimming left V 4 bases short and J 6 bases short, with 12 bases between. CDR1 is ENHRY and CDR2 is SYGVKD in the germline V gene. CDR3 size: 13 residues. The CDR3 nucleotides are TGTGCCATCAGTGGAGGCAGCCAGGCTGAAGCTTTCTTT. It specifies CAISGGSQAEAFF.

The chain is built from TRBV18 and TRBJ1-3; D is perhaps TRBD1 (5 bases). This CDR3 is 15 amino acids long. Germline CDR1 and CDR2: KGHSH and LQKENI. V was shortened by 2 bases and J by 0 bases, with 8 bases between the two germline ends. CDR3 amino acids: CASSPEGRSGNTIYF. CDR3 coding DNA: TGTGCCAGCTCACCAGAGGGGCGCTCTGGAAACACCATATATTTT. The entire variable domain, with the rest obtained from reference TRBV18 and TRBJ1-3, is as follows: NAGVMQNPRHLVRRRGQEARLRCSPMKGHSHVYWYRQLPEEGLKFMVYLQKENIIDESGMPKERFSAEFPKEGPSILRIQQVVRGDSAAYFCASSPEGRSGNTIYFGEGSWLTVV.